This T cell receptor beta chain was recovered during a study of CD8 T cells in ankylosing spondylitis. Study-wide findings and caveats: Disease-associated clones were CD8+ and fairly uncommon in peripheral blood.

TCRdb reprocessed the 5' RACE reads via MiXCR and lists one record per CDR3 protein. The table lists around 31,000 distinct CDR3 sequences, approximately 28% of them singletons. Concerning this clonotype itself: Its cognate antigen is unknown.

Germline lookup yields CDR1 SEHNR and CDR2 FQNEAQ (reference sequence). The V end was cut by 5 bases, the J end by 3 bases, with 15 bases between. The CDR3 consists of 15 residues. V usage is TRBV7-9 and J usage is TRBJ2-3; unclear D gene. This receptor was identified in a male donor with ankylosing spondylitis. Material for sequencing was synovial fluid, either unsorted or a sorted T cell fraction (not recorded which). CDR3 sequence (DNA): TGTGCCAGCAGCGTGTTCGGTGGCCCTACAGATACGCAGTATTTT. Protein product: CASSVFGGPTDTQYF. Complete variable domain (other parts from reference TRBV7-9 and TRBJ2-3): DTGVSQNPRHKITKRGQNVTFRCDPISEHNRLYWYRQTLGQGPEFLTYFQNEAQLEKSRLLSDRFSAERPKGSFSTLEIQRTEQGDSAMYLCASSVFGGPTDTQYFGPGTRLTVL.